The present entry profiles one T cell receptor beta chain with its context. In the source study's methods: Reference gene primer amplification yielded estimated nucleated cell counts. Clones were sequenced by immunoSEQ multiplex PCR, and TCRdb holds only the in-frame ones, with some missing. V, J and clone size were drawn from that table, and D and trimming were deduced from the DNA. The sample includes fewer than 250,000 clones, roughly 80% of them seen just once. CDR1 is KGHSH and CDR2 is LQKENI in the germline V gene. CDR3 length: 12 amino acids. V trimming: 5 bases; J trimming: 5 bases; junction bases outside the gene matches: 0. This record belongs to a study of blood T cell repertoires in COVID-19. The wider study: Specimens from acute and convalescent COVID-19 originated in the United States, Italy and Spain. T cells, B-cell-depleted T cells, or PBMCs provided the cDNA or gDNA that served as material.

Sequences were obtained from peripheral blood. The clonotype originates from a man aged 25-40 years with active or convalescent COVID-19. The rearrangement links TRBV18 to TRBJ2-7; 10 bases agree with TRBD1. The CDR3 loop is CASSGQGDEQYF. The CDR3 region has the DNA TGTGCCAGCTCAGGACAGGGGGACGAGCAGTACTTC.